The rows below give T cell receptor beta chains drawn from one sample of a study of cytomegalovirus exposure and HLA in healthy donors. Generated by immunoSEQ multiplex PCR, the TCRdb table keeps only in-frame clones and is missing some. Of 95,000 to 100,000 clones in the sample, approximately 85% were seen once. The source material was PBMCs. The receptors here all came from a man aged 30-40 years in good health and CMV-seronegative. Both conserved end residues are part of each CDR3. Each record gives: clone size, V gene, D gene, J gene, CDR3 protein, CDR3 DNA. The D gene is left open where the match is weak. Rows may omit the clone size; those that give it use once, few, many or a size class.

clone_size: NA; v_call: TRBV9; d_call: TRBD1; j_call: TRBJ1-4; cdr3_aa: CASSVEDRVGEKLFF; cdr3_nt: TGTGCCAGCAGCGTAGAGGACAGGGTCGGTGAAAAACTGTTTTTT
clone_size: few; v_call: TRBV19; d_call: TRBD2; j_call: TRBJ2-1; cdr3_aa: CASSIVGGGSYNEQFF; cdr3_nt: TGTGCCAGTAGTATAGTAGGCGGGGGCTCCTACAATGAGCAGTTCTTC
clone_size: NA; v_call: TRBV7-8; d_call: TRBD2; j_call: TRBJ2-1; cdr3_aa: CASSLRTSWSSYNEQFF; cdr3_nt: TGTGCCAGCAGCTTACGGACTAGCTGGAGCTCCTACAATGAGCAGTTCTTC
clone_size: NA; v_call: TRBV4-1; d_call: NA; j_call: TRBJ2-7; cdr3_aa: CASSQPSGITYEQYF; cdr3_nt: TGCGCCAGCAGCCAACCATCAGGGATAACCTACGAGCAGTACTTC
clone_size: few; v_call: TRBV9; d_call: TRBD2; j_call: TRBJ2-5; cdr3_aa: CASSVGGTSGQETQYF; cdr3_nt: TGTGCCAGCAGCGTAGGGGGGACTAGCGGGCAAGAGACCCAGTACTTC
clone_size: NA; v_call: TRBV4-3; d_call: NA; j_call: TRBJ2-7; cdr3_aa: CASSQGGENHGQYF; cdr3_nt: TGCGCCAGCAGCCAAGGGGGGGAGAACCACGGGCAGTACTTC
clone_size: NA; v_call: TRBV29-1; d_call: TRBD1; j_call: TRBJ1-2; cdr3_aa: CSVDPTGGDGYTF; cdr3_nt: TGCAGCGTTGATCCGACAGGGGGCGATGGCTACACCTTC
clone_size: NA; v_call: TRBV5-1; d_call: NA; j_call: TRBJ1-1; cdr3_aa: CASSDTETGIEAFF; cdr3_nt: TGCGCCAGCAGCGACACCGAGACAGGCATCGAAGCTTTCTTT
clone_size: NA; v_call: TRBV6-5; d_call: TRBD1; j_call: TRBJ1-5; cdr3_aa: CASKLRQGINQPQHF; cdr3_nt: TGTGCCAGCAAACTCAGACAGGGTATCAATCAGCCCCAGCATTTT
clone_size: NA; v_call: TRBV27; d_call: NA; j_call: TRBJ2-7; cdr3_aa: CASSFGGGTYEQYF; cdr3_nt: TGTGCCAGCAGTTTTGGGGGAGGAACCTACGAGCAGTACTTC
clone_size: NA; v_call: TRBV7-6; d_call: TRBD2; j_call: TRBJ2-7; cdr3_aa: CASSQTSGTQYEQYF; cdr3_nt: TGTGCCAGCAGCCAGACTAGCGGGACCCAATACGAGCAGTACTTC
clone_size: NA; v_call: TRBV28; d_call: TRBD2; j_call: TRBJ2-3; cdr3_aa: CASSIRTSGGTQYF; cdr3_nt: TGTGCCAGCAGTATTCGGACTAGCGGGGGTACGCAGTATTTT
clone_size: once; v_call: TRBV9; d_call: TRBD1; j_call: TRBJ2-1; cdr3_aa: CASSVLDRGPPSSYNEQFF; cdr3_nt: TGTGCCAGCAGCGTTTTGGACAGGGGGCCCCCCAGCTCCTACAATGAGCAGTTCTTC
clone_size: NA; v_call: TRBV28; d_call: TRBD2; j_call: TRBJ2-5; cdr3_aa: CASSSREGLQETQYF; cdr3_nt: TGTGCCAGCAGTTCCCGGGAGGGCCTCCAAGAGACCCAGTACTTC
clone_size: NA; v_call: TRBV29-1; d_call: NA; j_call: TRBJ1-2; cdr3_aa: CSVGWGANYGYTF; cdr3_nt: TGCAGCGTTGGGTGGGGAGCTAACTATGGCTACACCTTC
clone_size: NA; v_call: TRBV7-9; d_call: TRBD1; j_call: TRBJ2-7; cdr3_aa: CASSKGQGNSYEQYF; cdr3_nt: TGTGCCAGCAGCAAGGGACAGGGAAACTCCTACGAGCAGTACTTC
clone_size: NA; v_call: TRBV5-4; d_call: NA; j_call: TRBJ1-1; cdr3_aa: CASSSQGGTEAFF; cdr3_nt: TGTGCCAGCAGCTCACAGGGTGGGACTGAAGCTTTCTTT
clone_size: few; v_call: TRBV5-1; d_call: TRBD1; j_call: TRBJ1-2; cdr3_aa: CASSMKQGHYGYTF; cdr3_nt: TGCGCCAGCAGCATGAAACAGGGGCACTATGGCTACACCTTC
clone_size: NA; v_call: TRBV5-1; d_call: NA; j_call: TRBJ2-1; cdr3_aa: CASSLGPSSYNEQFF; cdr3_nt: TGCGCCAGCAGCTTGGGCCCCAGCTCCTACAATGAGCAGTTCTTC
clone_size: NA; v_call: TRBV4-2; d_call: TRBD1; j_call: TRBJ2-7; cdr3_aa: CASSQPGQSPGEQYF; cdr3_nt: TGTGCCAGCAGCCAACCGGGACAGTCTCCTGGGGAGCAGTACTTC
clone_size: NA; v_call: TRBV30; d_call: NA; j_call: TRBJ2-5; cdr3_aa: CAWRNLGLQETQYF; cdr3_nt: TGTGCCTGGAGAAATTTGGGCCTCCAAGAGACCCAGTACTTC
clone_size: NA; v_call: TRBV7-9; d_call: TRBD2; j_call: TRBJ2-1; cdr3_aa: CASSSARAGDYNEQFF; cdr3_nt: TGTGCCAGCAGCTCCGCCCGAGCGGGAGACTACAATGAGCAGTTCTTC
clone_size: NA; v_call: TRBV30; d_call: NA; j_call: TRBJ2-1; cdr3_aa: CAWSVLRKSGHQFF; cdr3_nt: TGTGCCTGGAGTGTACTCCGAAAATCCGGACACCAGTTCTTC
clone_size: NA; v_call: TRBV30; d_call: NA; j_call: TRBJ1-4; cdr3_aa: CAWRGQSARGEKLFF; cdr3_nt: TGTGCCTGGAGAGGACAGTCCGCTAGAGGTGAAAAACTGTTTTTT
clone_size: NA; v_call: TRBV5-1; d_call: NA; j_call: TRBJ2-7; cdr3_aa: CASSIQGYEQYF; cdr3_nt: TGCGCCAGCAGCATCCAGGGCTACGAGCAGTACTTC
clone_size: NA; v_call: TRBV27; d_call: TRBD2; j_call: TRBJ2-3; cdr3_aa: CASSLSGLGLNPSTDTQYF; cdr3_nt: TGTGCCAGCAGTTTATCTGGGCTGGGACTAAATCCTAGCACAGATACGCAGTATTTT
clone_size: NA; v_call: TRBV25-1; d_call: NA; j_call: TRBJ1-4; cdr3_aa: CASRGNTIREKLFF; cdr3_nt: TGTGCCAGCAGAGGCAACACTATTCGGGAAAAACTGTTTTTT
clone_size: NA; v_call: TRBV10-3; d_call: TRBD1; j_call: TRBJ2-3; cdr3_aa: CAISPDRGGRDTQYF; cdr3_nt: TGTGCCATCAGTCCCGACAGGGGAGGCCGAGATACGCAGTATTTT
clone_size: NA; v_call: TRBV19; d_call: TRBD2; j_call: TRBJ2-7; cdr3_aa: CASSMDSGVYEQYF; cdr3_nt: TGTGCCAGTAGTATGGATAGCGGGGTGTACGAGCAGTACTTC
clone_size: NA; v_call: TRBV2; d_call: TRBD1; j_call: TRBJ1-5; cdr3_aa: CASAPTGGGNQPQHF; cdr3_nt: TGTGCCAGCGCCCCGACAGGGGGAGGCAATCAGCCCCAGCATTTT
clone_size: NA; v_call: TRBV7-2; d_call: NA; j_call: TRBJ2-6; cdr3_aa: CASSYNHNSGANVLTF; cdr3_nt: TGTGCCAGCAGCTACAATCATAACTCTGGGGCCAACGTCCTGACTTTC
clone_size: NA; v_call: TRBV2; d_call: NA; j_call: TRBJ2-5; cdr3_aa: CASSVFTRAGQETQYF; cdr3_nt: TGTGCCAGCAGTGTTTTTACGCGCGCGGGTCAAGAGACCCAGTACTTC
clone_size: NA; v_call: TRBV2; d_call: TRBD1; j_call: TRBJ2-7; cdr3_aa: CASRQGVWYEQYF; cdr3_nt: TGTGCCAGCAGGCAGGGGGTTTGGTACGAGCAGTACTTC
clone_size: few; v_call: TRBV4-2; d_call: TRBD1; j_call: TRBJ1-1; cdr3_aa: CASSPGGLLEAFF; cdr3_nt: TGTGCCAGCAGCCCAGGGGGGCTTTTGGAAGCTTTCTTT
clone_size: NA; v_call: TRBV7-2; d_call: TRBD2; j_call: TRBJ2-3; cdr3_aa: CASSLGGREQDTQYF; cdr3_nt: TGTGCCAGCAGCTTAGGCGGGAGAGAACAAGATACGCAGTATTTT
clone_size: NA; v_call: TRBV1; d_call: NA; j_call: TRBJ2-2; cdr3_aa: CTSSSCCPTSGENTGELFF; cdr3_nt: TGCACCAGCAGCTCGTGTTGCCCGACTAGCGGAGAGAACACCGGGGAGCTGTTTTTT